The present T cell receptor (beta chain) was sequenced within a study of regulatory T cells in long-lasting Graves disease listed by TCRdb under 2021. About the investigation overall: Persistent Graves' disease was defined as antithyroid drug treatment for over 5 years with persistently positive TSH receptor autoantibodies. A total of about 35 samples underwent TCR sequencing, from about 13 patients with persistent Graves' disease and 20 or so patients with newly diagnosed Graves' disease. In the clinical cohort, patients with persistent Graves' disease had used antithyroid drugs for an average of about 10.3 years. This study used TCR sequencing and RNA sequencing of peripheral blood to compare persistent Graves' disease patients against newly diagnosed Graves' disease patients. The study was conducted in China and was registered as a clinical trial.

V is clipped by 6 bases and J by 0 bases, and the sequence between their germline boundaries is 11 bases long. The germline V gene gives CDR1 as MNHNS and CDR2 as SASEGT. There are 14 amino acids in the CDR3, from cysteine to phenylalanine inclusive. CDR3 DNA is the only sequence kept; it has 42 bases, read in frame from the first base. The time point label corresponds to: persistent/refractory GD, antithyroid drugs over 5 years with positive TRAb. RNA was extracted from PBMCs in TRIzol for both TCR sequencing and RNA sequencing. Graves' disease was diagnosed according to American Thyroid Association guidelines. Patients for the study were recruited at an endocrinology department in Xi'an, China. From each patient, approximately 10 milliliters of peripheral blood was collected into an EDTA anticoagulant tube. PBMCs were isolated by Ficoll Paque Plus density gradient separation without further T cell sorting. An Agilent 2100 Bioanalyzer and agarose gel were used to assess RNA quality, and a NanoDrop 2000 was used to measure RNA concentration.

This clonotype was counted ten times or more. Its cognate antigen has yet to be identified. No base quality values were provided; no much bigger clone lies one nucleotide off. General study outcomes and caveats: The small sample size was acknowledged by the authors as a limitation that may reduce accuracy. A larger number of public clonotypes was shared among persistent patients (approximately 3,000) than among newly diagnosed patients (around 970). Only peripheral blood was studied, because thyroid tissue, the primary lesion, was inaccessible. Only the TCR beta chain was sequenced and analyzed. Preferential use of TRBV28, TRBJ1-2 and TRBJ2-5 was observed in persistent disease, whereas TRBV20-1 and TRBJ2-1 were favored in newly diagnosed disease. Compared with newly diagnosed patients, persistent Graves' disease patients had lower TCR Shannon entropy and fewer highly expanded clones, which suggests clonal expansion.

The protocol used for the library was multiplex PCR. TCRdb records Illumina HiSeq 4000 as the sequencer. TCR beta libraries were built with iRepertoire HTBI primers and Arm-PCR amplification of CDR3 regions. Before sequencing, the PCR products went through gel purification. From the authors' description of their analysis: Gene usage analysis of CDR3 amino acid clonotypes relied on the roughly 60 TRBV and 15 or so TRBJ segments identified across samples. COPE and FqMerger were used to merge the filtered high-quality paired reads into contigs. BLAST was used to align contigs to IMGT TRBV, TRBD and TRBJ reference genes, and CDR3 was defined according to IMGT. Any clonotype with a frequency above 0.1% was counted as a highly expanded clone. Repertoire diversity was measured by Shannon entropy, and V-J evenness by the Gini coefficient. A clonotype was considered public if more than one individual shared it. The raw public data were reprocessed by TCRdb itself: fastp quality trimming at Q25, MiXCR clonotype calling, in-frame beta chains only. Merged by CDR3 protein, the rows form single entries marked with the most common genes and DNA. The V and J calls and clone size come from TCRdb's table, not from the authors' own analysis. The table for this sample lists some 340,000 distinct CDR3 sequences; more than 20% of them were counted only once. The biggest ten clones account for under 35% of the sample.

This material consisted of peripheral blood mononuclear cells (PBMCs), taken when the disease was refractory, from a patient treated with antithyroid drugs. The chain employs TRBV6-1 and TRBJ1-2; the best D guess is TRBD1, with 6 bases matching. This TCR was recovered from a woman aged 40-49 years with Graves disease. Donor details come from another sample of the same person, matched by shared clones. DNA sequence: TGTGCCAGCAGAGCAGGGGCCTCTAACTATGGCTACACCTTC. Its translation is CASRAGASNYGYTF.